The clone carrying this T cell receptor beta chain was seen only once. This specimen comes from a study of OX40 agonist ivuxolimab in advanced cancers. The table came from immunoSEQ multiplex PCR; TCRdb's copy has only in-frame clones and leaves some out. The sample includes about 18,000 clones, about four fifths seen only once; the top ten take roughly two fifths. Germline V gene lookup returns CDR1 SGHTA and CDR2 FQGTGA. CDR3 length equals 11 residues. V was shortened by 4 bases and J by 5 bases, with 3 bases between the two germline ends. The sequence was obtained from an adult with an advanced solid tumor such as melanoma, head and neck, liver or kidney cancer. The sample in question was CD4+ or CD8+ T cells sorted from blood, obtained in a trial of the OX40 agonist ivuxolimab. The rearrangement joins TRBV7-3 to TRBJ2-1, with no clear D. The CDR3 DNA follows: TGTGCCAGCAGCTCAAACAATGAGCAGTTCTTC. Amino acids: CASSSNNEQFF.